This TCR beta chain comes out of a study of T cells after yellow fever vaccination. About the research overall: SMART-Seq v4 Ultra Low Input handled preparation of low-cell-number fractions.

Germline CDR1 reads SGHRS; CDR2 reads YFSETQ. This CDR3 comprises 15 residues. The V end lost 0 bases, the J end lost 0 bases, and 9 bases lay between the germline ends. This clonotype was counted many times. Its antigen is as yet unknown. Broader study findings: Relatively few clonotypes were ones that appeared in both CD4 and CD8 compartments. The secondary response peaked faster, at day 5 versus 15, but was weaker.

TCRdb passed the 5' RACE reads through MiXCR, listing each CDR3 protein once. There are 140,000 to 150,000 distinct CDR3 sequences in the sample; approximately 6.6% occur only once, and about 0.6% lies in the top ten. This sequence was found in a man younger than 40 who received the YFV17D yellow fever vaccine. The specimen was CD4+ T cells sorted from PBMCs, collected 10 days after the yellow fever booster vaccination. The chain has TRBV5-1 and TRBJ1-1; the D is unclear. CDR3 sequence (DNA): TGCGCCAGCAGCTTGGGCATATCCATGAACACTGAAGCTTTCTTT. Translating gives CASSLGISMNTEAFF.